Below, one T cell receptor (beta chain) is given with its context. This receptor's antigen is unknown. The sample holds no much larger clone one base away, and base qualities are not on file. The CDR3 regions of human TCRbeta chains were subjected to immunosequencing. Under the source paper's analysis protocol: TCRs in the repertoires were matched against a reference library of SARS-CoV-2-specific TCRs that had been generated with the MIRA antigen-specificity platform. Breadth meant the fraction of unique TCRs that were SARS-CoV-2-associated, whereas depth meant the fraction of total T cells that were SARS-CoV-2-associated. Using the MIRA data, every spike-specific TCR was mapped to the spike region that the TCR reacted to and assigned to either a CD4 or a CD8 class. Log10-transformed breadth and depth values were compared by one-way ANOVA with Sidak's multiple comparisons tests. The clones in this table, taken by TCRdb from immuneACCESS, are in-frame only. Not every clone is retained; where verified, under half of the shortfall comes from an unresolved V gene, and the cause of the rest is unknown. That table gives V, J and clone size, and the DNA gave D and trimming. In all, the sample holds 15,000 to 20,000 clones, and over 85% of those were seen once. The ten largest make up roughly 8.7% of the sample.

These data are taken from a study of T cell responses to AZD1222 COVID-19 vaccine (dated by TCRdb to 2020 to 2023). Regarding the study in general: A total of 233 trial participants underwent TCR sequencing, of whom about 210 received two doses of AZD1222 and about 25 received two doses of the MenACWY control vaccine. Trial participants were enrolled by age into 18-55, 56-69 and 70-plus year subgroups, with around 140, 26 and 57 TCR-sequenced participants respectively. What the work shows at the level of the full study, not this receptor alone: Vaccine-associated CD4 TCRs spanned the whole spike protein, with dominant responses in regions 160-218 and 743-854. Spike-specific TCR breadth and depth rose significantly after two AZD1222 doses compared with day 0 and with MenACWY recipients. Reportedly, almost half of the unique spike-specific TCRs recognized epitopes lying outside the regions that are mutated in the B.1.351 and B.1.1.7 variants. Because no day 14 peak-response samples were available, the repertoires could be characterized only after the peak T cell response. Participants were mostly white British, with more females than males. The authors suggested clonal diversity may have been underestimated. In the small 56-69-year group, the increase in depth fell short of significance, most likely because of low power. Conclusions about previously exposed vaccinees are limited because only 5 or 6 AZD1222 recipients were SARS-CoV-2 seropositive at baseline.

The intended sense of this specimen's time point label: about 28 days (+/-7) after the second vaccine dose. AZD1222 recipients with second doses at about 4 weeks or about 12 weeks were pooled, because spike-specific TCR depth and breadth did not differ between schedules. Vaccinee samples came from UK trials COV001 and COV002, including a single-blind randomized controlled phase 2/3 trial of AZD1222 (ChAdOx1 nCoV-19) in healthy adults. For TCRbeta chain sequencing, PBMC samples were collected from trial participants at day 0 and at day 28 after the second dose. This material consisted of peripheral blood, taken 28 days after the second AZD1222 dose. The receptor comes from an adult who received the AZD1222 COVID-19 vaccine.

The DNA reads TGTGCCAGCAGCTCCGGCGACGCCATAGATACGCAGTATTTT. This sequence encodes CASSSGDAIDTQYF. The V gene is TRBV7-2 and the J gene is TRBJ2-3, with the D gene too uncertain to name. Including the terminal cysteine and phenylalanine, the CDR3 comprises 14 residues. Only the CDR3 part of the read is kept: 42 bases, read in frame from the first base. V is reduced by 4 bases and J by 5 bases, leaving a spacing of 13 bases between them. The germline V gene specifies SGHTA as CDR1 and FQGNSA as CDR2.